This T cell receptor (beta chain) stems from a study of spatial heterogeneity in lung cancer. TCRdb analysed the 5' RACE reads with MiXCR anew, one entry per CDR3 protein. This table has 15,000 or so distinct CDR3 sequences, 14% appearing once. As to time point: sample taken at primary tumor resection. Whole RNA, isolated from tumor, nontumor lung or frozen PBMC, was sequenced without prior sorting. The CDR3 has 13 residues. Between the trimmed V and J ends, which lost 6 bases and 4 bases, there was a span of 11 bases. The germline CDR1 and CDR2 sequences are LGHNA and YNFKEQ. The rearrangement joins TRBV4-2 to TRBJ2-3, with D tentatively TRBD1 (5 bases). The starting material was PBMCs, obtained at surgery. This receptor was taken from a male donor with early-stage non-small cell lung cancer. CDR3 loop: CASRFQGADTQYF. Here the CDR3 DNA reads TGTGCCAGCAGATTCCAGGGTGCAGATACGCAGTATTTT.